This T cell receptor beta chain was identified during a study of T cell responses to AZD1222 COVID-19 vaccine. Of note for this clone: Its target is unknown.

Assay: immunoSEQ multiplex PCR; the TCRdb copy retains only in-frame clones and omits some. The repertoire holds just over 150,000 clones, approximately 87% seen once, with roughly 9.7% in the top ten. Germline CDR1 MDHEN, CDR2 SYDVKM. V lost 3 bases and J lost 2, with 4 bases in between. The CDR3 consists of 12 residues. Study findings and constraints: Regions 160-218 and 743-854 dominated among vaccine-associated CD4 TCRs spanning spike.

This sequence originates from an adult who received the AZD1222 COVID-19 vaccine. The material sequenced was peripheral blood, taken 28 days after the second AZD1222 dose. The rearrangement links TRBV28 to TRBJ1-1, with D unclear. CDR3: CASSFSNTEAFF. CDR3 DNA: TGTGCCAGCAGTTTCTCCAACACTGAAGCTTTCTTT.